Below, 32 T cell receptor beta chains from the same sample are listed, as sequenced in a study of long-term antiretroviral therapy in people with HIV. Runs used v3.0 of the immunoSEQ assay and were done at survey level. This table comes from immunoSEQ multiplex PCR, and its TCRdb copy is limited to in-frame clones, with some not included. The table shows tens of thousands of clones, with roughly four fifths occurring only once. Source: unsorted PBMCs, taken 0.7 years before starting antiretroviral therapy. Receptor source: a young man with HIV.

This chain joins TRBV5-5 and TRBJ2-7; TRBD2 agrees at 7 bases. This CDR3 spans 15 amino acids. The junction had 10 bases not matched to a gene; V was cut back by 0 bases and J by 7 bases. CDR1 SGHKS and CDR2 YYEKEE come from the germline V gene (reference sequence). The chain's CDR3 is CASSLASGALGEQYF. CDR3 DNA sequence: TGTGCCAGCAGCTTGGCCAGCGGGGCCCTCGGGGAGCAGTACTTC.

The genes are TRBV6-5 and TRBJ1-2; possibly TRBD1 for D (5 bases). With 2 bases removed from V and 4 bases from J, the gap between germline ends came to 17 bases. The germline gives CDR1 MNHEY, CDR2 SVGAGI. The CDR3 sequence is 16 residues long. Written as DNA, the CDR3 is TGTGCCAGCAGTTACACCCGGGACCCCTGGGCCTATGGCTACACCTTC. It encodes CASSYTRDPWAYGYTF.

The V call is TRBV9, the J call TRBJ2-3, with TRBD2 as a possible D gene (7 bases). This CDR3 spans 14 amino acids. Per the germline V gene, CDR1 is SGDLS and CDR2 is YYNGEE. Trimming took 1 base from V and 5 from J, leaving 11 bases between them. As DNA, the CDR3 is TGTGCCAGCAGCGTAACCGGGGGGCGAGATACGCAGTATTTT. Its translation: CASSVTGGRDTQYF.

The chain has TRBV9 and TRBJ1-6; D possibly corresponds to TRBD1 (5 bases). Per germline, CDR1 SGDLS and CDR2 YYNGEE. Between the trimmed V and J ends, which lost 3 bases and 10 bases, there was a span of 20 bases. The CDR3 contains 16 residues. CDR3 amino acids: CASSGGTGSSFSPLHF. The CDR3 nucleotides are TGTGCCAGCAGCGGGGGGACGGGAAGTAGCTTCTCACCCCTCCACTTT.

V is TRBV19 and J is TRBJ2-1; D is unresolved. The CDR3 extends over 12 amino acids. From germline, CDR1 is LNHDA and CDR2 SQIVND (reference sequence). V was shortened by 1 base and J by 10 bases, with 8 bases between the two germline ends. The CDR3 nucleotides read TGTGCCAGTAGTATAGGGAAGGCCGAGCAGTTCTTC. It translates to CASSIGKAEQFF. The entire variable domain, with the rest obtained from reference TRBV19 and TRBJ2-1, is as follows: DGGITQSPKYLFRKEGQNVTLSCEQNLNHDAMYWYRQDPGQGLRLIYYSQIVNDFQKGDIAEGYSVSREKKESFPLTVTSAQKNPTAFYLCASSIGKAEQFFGPGTRLTVL.

This clone was seen once. The chain carries TRBV28 and TRBJ1-3; 8 nucleotides agree with TRBD1. This CDR3 region has 15 residues. Germline assignment: CDR1 MDHEN and CDR2 SYDVKM. After removal of 6 bases from V and 3 bases from J, the junction contained 7 bases not matched to a gene. CDR3 bases: TGTGCCAGCAGGCCGGACAGGGAGAGTGGAAACACCATATATTTT. Its protein is CASRPDRESGNTIYF.

The CDR3 DNA sequence: TGTGCCAGCAGCGTGGACAGGGGAAACACCATATATTTT. It is translated as CASSVDRGNTIYF. The chain recombines TRBV9 with TRBJ1-3, with 7 bases matching TRBD1. In germline, CDR1 is SGDLS, CDR2 YYNGEE. With V trimmed by 2 bases and J by 4 bases, 0 bases remained unmatched. The CDR3 sequence is 13 residues long.

There are a few counts of this clone. The chain carries TRBV7-9 and TRBJ1-5; 9 bases map to TRBD1. The CDR3 spans 13 residues. Germline V gene sequence: CDR1 SEHNR, CDR2 FQNEAQ (reference sequence). V was pared by 5 bases and J by 4 bases, with 0 bases of the junction left unmatched. DNA for the CDR3: TGTGCCAGCAGCGGACAGGGGAATCAGCCCCAGCATTTT. Translation: CASSGQGNQPQHF. The whole variable domain, filled in from reference TRBV7-9 and TRBJ1-5, reads DTGVSQNPRHKITKRGQNVTFRCDPISEHNRLYWYRQTLGQGPEFLTYFQNEAQLEKSRLLSDRFSAERPKGSFSTLEIQRTEQGDSAMYLCASSGQGNQPQHFGDGTRLSIL.

The CDR3 sequence is CASSPDSGANVLTF. The DNA of the CDR3 is TGTGCCAGCTCACCAGATTCTGGGGCCAACGTCCTGACTTTC. This chain links TRBV18 with TRBJ2-6; D unresolved. Germline V gene lookup returns CDR1 KGHSH and CDR2 LQKENI. CDR3 size: 14 residues. V lost 2 bases, J lost 1 base, and 3 bases lay in between. The full variable domain, rest sourced from reference TRBV18 and TRBJ2-6, is NAGVMQNPRHLVRRRGQEARLRCSPMKGHSHVYWYRQLPEEGLKFMVYLQKENIIDESGMPKERFSAEFPKEGPSILRIQQVVRGDSAAYFCASSPDSGANVLTFGAGSRLTVL.

The chain uses TRBV7-9 and TRBJ2-5, with D possibly called TRBD1 or TRBD2 (6 bases each). CDR1 is SEHNR and CDR2 is FQNEAQ in the germline V gene (reference sequence). The CDR3 is 17 residues long. V was cut by 0 bases and J by 1 base, with 15 bases left in between. Here the CDR3 reads CASSLALSGGGQETQYF. The CDR3 DNA sequence: TGTGCCAGCAGCTTAGCGCTAAGTGGAGGGGGCCAAGAGACCCAGTACTTC.

The chain recombines TRBV5-4 with TRBJ2-1; D call uncertain. V lost 0 bases to trimming and J lost 7 bases, with 2 bases between them. Germline V lookup: CDR1 SGHNT, CDR2 YYREEE (reference sequence). This CDR3 spans 11 amino acids. As DNA, the CDR3 is TGTGCCAGCAGCTTGGGGAATGAGCAGTTCTTC. Translating it yields CASSLGNEQFF.

The chain recombines TRBV7-9 with TRBJ1-2; TRBD1 aligns across 9 bases. Germline CDR1 SEHNR, CDR2 FQNEAQ (reference sequence). The CDR3 has 12 amino acids. V trimming: 8 bases; J trimming: 7 bases; junction bases outside the gene matches: 5. The DNA for the CDR3 is TGTGCCAGCTCCACAGGGGGCGTTGGCTACACCTTC. Amino acids: CASSTGGVGYTF.

The rearrangement uses TRBV6-1 and TRBJ1-5; D remains ambiguous. The germline CDR1 and CDR2 sequences are MNHNS and SASEGT. Trimming left V 6 bases short and J 0 bases short, with 12 bases between. This CDR3 is 15 amino acids long. CDR3 loop: CASRPEPSSNQPQHF. The CDR3 nucleotides are TGTGCCAGCAGGCCAGAACCTTCTAGCAATCAGCCCCAGCATTTT.

The chain links TRBV5-6 to TRBJ2-3; D not resolved. The CDR3 contains 14 residues. The V and J ends lost 5 bases and 0 bases respectively, with 10 bases between them. The germline V gene has CDR1 SGHDT and CDR2 YYEEEE. CDR3 residues: CASSTTLSTDTQYF. In nucleotides, the CDR3 is TGTGCCAGCAGTACGACCCTTAGCACAGATACGCAGTATTTT.

This chain links TRBV19 with TRBJ1-5, with TRBD1 matching over 8 bases. The V gene's germline CDR1 is LNHDA and CDR2 SQIVND (reference sequence). J was trimmed by 7 bases and V by 6 bases; bases with no gene match: 5. CDR3 length equals 13 residues. The CDR3 reads CASSPTGVQPQHF. CDR3 nucleotide sequence: TGTGCCAGTAGCCCGACAGGGGTCCAGCCCCAGCATTTT.

The chain recombines TRBV7-2 with TRBJ2-3, with 8 bases aligning to TRBD1. The germline V gene has CDR1 SGHTA and CDR2 FQGNSA. Losses at the gene ends were 8 bases for V and 6 bases for J; bases not matched to a gene: 10. The CDR3 length is 14 residues. The CDR3 region is CASGRQGLTDTQYF. The CDR3 DNA reads as TGTGCCAGCGGCCGACAGGGGCTTACTGATACGCAGTATTTT. Full variable domain (remainder filled in from reference TRBV7-2 and TRBJ2-3): GAGVSQSPSNKVTEKGKDVELRCDPISGHTALYWYRQSLGQGLEFLIYFQGNSAPDKSGLPSDRFSAERTGGSVSTLTIQRTQQEDSAVYLCASGRQGLTDTQYFGPGTRLTVL.

This clone was seen a single time. V is TRBV19 and J is TRBJ1-1, with D uncertain. Germline V gene data show CDR1 as LNHDA and CDR2 as SQIVND (reference sequence). CDR3 length: 13 residues. Trimming shortened V by 6 bases and J by 3 bases, and 11 bases separated the two germline ends. The CDR3: CASSKYGDTEAFF. The CDR3 region has the DNA TGTGCCAGTAGCAAATATGGGGACACTGAAGCTTTCTTT. The full variable domain, its missing parts supplied by reference TRBV19 and TRBJ1-1, is DGGITQSPKYLFRKEGQNVTLSCEQNLNHDAMYWYRQDPGQGLRLIYYSQIVNDFQKGDIAEGYSVSREKKESFPLTVTSAQKNPTAFYLCASSKYGDTEAFFGQGTRLTVV.

The chain recombines TRBV21-1 with TRBJ2-7; TRBD1 reflects the table's D call only, with no check against the DNA. TRBV21-1 is a pseudogene locus. This CDR3 is 13 amino acids long. The CDR3 is CASSIGQIYEQYF. CDR3 sequence (DNA): TGTGCCAGCAGTATTGGACAAATTTACGAGCAGTACTTC.

The gene calls are TRBV6-6 and TRBJ2-7, with 7 bases identical to TRBD2. J gave up 2 bases and V 7 bases, and 8 bases lay outside the gene matches. CDR3 size: 14 residues. Germline lookup yields CDR1 MNHNY and CDR2 SVGAGI (reference sequence). The CDR3 spells CASIQASGAYEQYF. The CDR3 region has the DNA TGTGCCAGCATACAGGCTAGCGGTGCCTACGAGCAGTACTTC.

This sequence joins TRBV27 and TRBJ1-6; 8 nucleotides line up with TRBD1. CDR3 size: 20 residues. CDR1 and CDR2 from the germline V gene are MNHEY and SMNVEV (reference sequence). Trimming at V came to 5 bases and at J to 0 bases, leaving 15 bases not matched to a gene. The CDR3 DNA sequence: TGTGCCAGCAGTCGCCCTCGGACAGGGTTAGGCAGCTCCTATAATTCACCCCTCCACTTT. It codes for CASSRPRTGLGSSYNSPLHF.

J is TRBJ1-1 and V is TRBV5-1, with no clear D. Germline V gives CDR1 SGHRS, CDR2 YFSETQ. Trimming left V 0 bases short and J 5 bases short, with 11 bases between. CDR3 length equals 14 residues. The CDR3 DNA follows: TGCGCCAGCAGCTTGGAAATGGCGAGGACTGAAGCTTTCTTT. This sequence encodes CASSLEMARTEAFF.

The chain carries TRBV28 and TRBJ1-6, with D perhaps matching TRBD1 (5 bases). Germline V CDR1 and CDR2: MDHEN, SYDVKM. V was trimmed by 2 bases and J by 17 bases, leaving 10 bases between them. This CDR3 has 11 amino acids. The CDR3 protein is CASSLGTEIHF. Here the CDR3 DNA reads TGTGCCAGCAGTTTAGGGACGGAGATCCACTTT.

This chain connects TRBV2 to TRBJ2-3; D could derive from TRBD1 or TRBD2 (5 bases each). V was pared by 7 bases and J by 14 bases, with 13 bases between. Germline CDR1 SNHLY, CDR2 FYNNEI. The CDR3 length is 10 residues. As DNA, the CDR3 is TGTGCCAGCATCGGGGCTAGGTGGTATTTT. Protein sequence: CASIGARWYF.

The rearrangement links TRBV9 to TRBJ2-5; perhaps D is TRBD1 or TRBD2 (5 bases each). V was shortened by 3 bases and J by 0 bases, with 9 bases between the two germline ends. Germline-derived CDR1 and CDR2 are SGDLS and YYNGEE. This CDR3 is 14 amino acids long. For the CDR3, the DNA is TGTGCCAGCAGCGGTGGGACCTACCAAGAGACCCAGTACTTC. This gives the protein CASSGGTYQETQYF.

The chain joins TRBV6-5 to TRBJ1-1, with a weak D call TRBD1 (6 bases). CDR1 MNHEY and CDR2 SVGAGI come from the germline V gene. CDR3 length equals 14 residues. V was cut by 2 bases and J by 5 bases, with 12 bases left in between. CDR3 DNA: TGTGCCAGCAGTTACCTACCCCAGGGGACTGAAGCTTTCTTT. It yields the protein CASSYLPQGTEAFF.

The J gene is TRBJ2-7, the V gene TRBV27, with D tentatively TRBD2 (6 bases). The CDR3 is 14 amino acids. Per the germline V gene, CDR1 is MNHEY and CDR2 is SMNVEV (reference sequence). V was shortened by 4 bases and J by 3 bases, with 13 bases between the two germline ends. The CDR3 DNA sequence: TGTGCCAGCAGTTCCCGGGACTCCGGCTACGAGCAGTACTTC. This gives the protein CASSSRDSGYEQYF.

The chain is built from TRBV6-5 and TRBJ2-1, with TRBD1 matching 12 bases. The CDR3 runs to 14 residues. With V trimmed by 5 bases and J by 9 bases, 5 bases remained unmatched. Germline-derived CDR1 and CDR2 are MNHEY and SVGAGI. CDR3: CASSGGTGGVEQFF. The DNA of the CDR3 is TGTGCCAGCAGTGGCGGGACAGGGGGCGTTGAGCAGTTCTTC.

The rearrangement links TRBV2 to TRBJ1-4; weak D call: TRBD1 (5 bases). Germline V CDR1 and CDR2: SNHLY, FYNNEI. The V end was cut by 6 bases, the J end by 10 bases, with 21 bases between. The CDR3 loop spans 15 amino acids. The CDR3 nucleotides read TGTGCCAGCAGACTGTCGACAGTTGGGTATGGAAAACTGTTTTTT. This encodes CASRLSTVGYGKLFF.

This clone was observed a handful of times. The chain is built from TRBV28 and TRBJ1-3; D not certain. The CDR3 length is 15 residues. Trimming took 5 bases from V and 3 from J, leaving 14 bases between them. Looked up from germline, CDR1 is MDHEN and CDR2 is SYDVKM. The DNA for the CDR3 is TGTGCCAGCAGTGACAATAGGCAGGATGGAAACACCATATATTTT. This sequence encodes CASSDNRQDGNTIYF.

The chain uses TRBV28 and TRBJ1-4, with D possibly being TRBD1 (6 bases). Between the trimmed V and J ends, which lost 3 bases and 1 base, there was a span of 6 bases. This CDR3 is 14 amino acids long. The V gene's germline CDR1 is MDHEN and CDR2 SYDVKM. CDR3 region: CASSFRGTNEKLFF. CDR3 nucleotide sequence: TGTGCCAGCAGTTTCAGGGGAACTAATGAAAAACTGTTTTTT.

This clone counts as medium-sized. DNA of the CDR3: TGTGCCAGCAGTGAGACTACTACAGATACGCAGTATTTT. Translating gives CASSETTTDTQYF. This chain links TRBV2 with TRBJ2-3, with D maybe TRBD2 (5 bases). V was clipped by 3 bases and J by 3 bases, with 7 bases between them. CDR1 and CDR2 from the germline V gene are SNHLY and FYNNEI. The CDR3 extends over 13 amino acids.

This rearrangement joins TRBV27 to TRBJ2-3; no clear D gene. Trimming cost V 3 bases and J 9 bases, with 10 bases left between them. There are 12 residues in the CDR3. Looked up from germline, CDR1 is MNHEY and CDR2 is SMNVEV (reference sequence). CDR3 in amino acids: CASSLGQDTQYF. CDR3 in DNA: TGTGCCAGCAGTTTGGGTCAGGACACGCAGTATTTT.